A selection of T cell receptor beta chains follows, all from one sample in a study of blood T cell repertoires in COVID-19. Measured with immunoSEQ multiplex PCR; TCRdb has only the in-frame clones, and not every one. This table holds approximately 250,000 clones, 80% to 90% found once. The sample consisted of PBMCs or T cells enriched from blood (not recorded which). The receptors shown here come from a woman in her thirties or forties who had been exposed to COVID-19. CDR3s include the opening cysteine and the closing phenylalanine or tryptophan. The order of the fields is V gene, J gene, D gene, clone size, CDR3 DNA, CDR3 protein. A D gene is named only where the DNA matches it firmly. Only part of the rows carry a size: once, few, many, or a class if the clone is expanded.

V gene: TRBV5-6; J gene: TRBJ1-2; D gene: TRBD1; clone size: NA; CDR3 DNA: TGTGCCAGCAGCTTGAACTATGGACAGGGGGTAATTTATGGCTACACCTTC; CDR3 protein: CASSLNYGQGVIYGYTF
V gene: TRBV10-1; J gene: TRBJ2-7; D gene: NA; clone size: once; CDR3 DNA: TGCGCCAGCAGTATCGGGGTATCTACCTACGAGCAGTACTTC; CDR3 protein: CASSIGVSTYEQYF
V gene: TRBV11-2; J gene: TRBJ1-6; D gene: NA; clone size: NA; CDR3 DNA: TGTGCCAGCAGCTACCGATCCAAAAGGGGTTCACCCCTCCACTTT; CDR3 protein: CASSYRSKRGSPLHF
V gene: TRBV7-2; J gene: TRBJ2-4; D gene: TRBD1; clone size: NA; CDR3 DNA: TGTGCCAGCAGCTTTCAGGGGGCGCATAACATTCAGTACTTC; CDR3 protein: CASSFQGAHNIQYF
V gene: TRBV10-1; J gene: TRBJ2-1; D gene: TRBD2; clone size: NA; CDR3 DNA: TGCGCCAGCATACTTACAGCGGGAGGGCCGCTCTACAATGAGCAGTTCTTC; CDR3 protein: CASILTAGGPLYNEQFF
V gene: TRBV19; J gene: TRBJ1-1; D gene: NA; clone size: NA; CDR3 DNA: TGTGCCAGTAGGAAGGTACTACAGGGGAACACTGAAGCTTTCTTT; CDR3 protein: CASRKVLQGNTEAFF
V gene: TRBV18; J gene: TRBJ1-5; D gene: NA; clone size: NA; CDR3 DNA: TGTGCCAGCTCCCAGGGAAGGAGCAATCAGCCCCAGCATTTT; CDR3 protein: CASSQGRSNQPQHF
V gene: TRBV9; J gene: TRBJ1-4; D gene: TRBD1; clone size: NA; CDR3 DNA: TGTGCCAGCAGCGTAGTAGGGACAGGGGGCGAAAAACTGTTTTTT; CDR3 protein: CASSVVGTGGEKLFF
V gene: TRBV24-1; J gene: TRBJ1-5; D gene: NA; clone size: NA; CDR3 DNA: TGTGCCACCAGTGGGACCGGGGGTCAGCCCCAGCATTTT; CDR3 protein: CATSGTGGQPQHF
V gene: TRBV19; J gene: TRBJ1-2; D gene: NA; clone size: NA; CDR3 DNA: TGTGCCAGTATCCAGCCCTGGGGCGGCTACACCTTC; CDR3 protein: CASIQPWGGYTF
V gene: TRBV12-3/TRBV12-4; J gene: TRBJ2-2; D gene: NA; clone size: NA; CDR3 DNA: TGTGCCAGCAGTTTAGCGGGAGCCGGGGAGCTGTTTTTT; CDR3 protein: CASSLAGAGELFF
V gene: TRBV21-1; J gene: TRBJ2-4; D gene: NA; clone size: once; CDR3 DNA: TGTGCCAGCAGCAAAGGACAGGGTTCAGGGTTCGGGCCCAAAAACATTCAGTACTTC; CDR3 protein: CASSKGQGSGFGPKNIQYF
V gene: TRBV27; J gene: TRBJ1-2; D gene: NA; clone size: NA; CDR3 DNA: TGTGCCAGCAGTGTCTACCCACGGGGGACCCATGGCTACACCTTC; CDR3 protein: CASSVYPRGTHGYTF
V gene: TRBV10-3; J gene: TRBJ2-7; D gene: TRBD1; clone size: NA; CDR3 DNA: TGTGCCATCAGGAGGGGCGACAGGGAGTTTCACGAGCAGTACTTC; CDR3 protein: CAIRRGDREFHEQYF
V gene: TRBV5-4; J gene: TRBJ2-1; D gene: TRBD2; clone size: NA; CDR3 DNA: TGTGCCAGCAGCACCGGGACTAGCGGGAGCTATGAGCAGTTCTTC; CDR3 protein: CASSTGTSGSYEQFF
V gene: TRBV10-3; J gene: TRBJ2-3; D gene: NA; clone size: NA; CDR3 DNA: TGTGCCATCAGTGATGTGACAGAGAGCACAGATACGCAGTATTTT; CDR3 protein: CAISDVTESTDTQYF
V gene: TRBV5-1; J gene: TRBJ2-1; D gene: NA; clone size: NA; CDR3 DNA: TGCGCCAGCAGCTTGTTGGGGCTTTTGGCCAATGAGCAGTTCTTC; CDR3 protein: CASSLLGLLANEQFF
V gene: TRBV9; J gene: TRBJ2-2; D gene: TRBD1; clone size: many; CDR3 DNA: TGTGCCAGCAGCGTAAACAGGGGTACCGGGGAGCTGTTTTTT; CDR3 protein: CASSVNRGTGELFF
V gene: TRBV27; J gene: TRBJ1-2; D gene: NA; clone size: NA; CDR3 DNA: TGTGCCAGCAGTTTACGGGGATATGGCTACACCTTC; CDR3 protein: CASSLRGYGYTF
V gene: TRBV12-5; J gene: TRBJ1-1; D gene: TRBD1; clone size: NA; CDR3 DNA: TGTGCTAGTGGCCCCGGGACAGGGATCCTTTCGAACATGAACACTGAAGCTTTCTTT; CDR3 protein: CASGPGTGILSNMNTEAFF
V gene: TRBV14; J gene: TRBJ2-7; D gene: NA; clone size: NA; CDR3 DNA: TGTGCCAGCAGCCGCACCGAAGGGAGGCGGACCTACGAGCAGTACTTC; CDR3 protein: CASSRTEGRRTYEQYF
V gene: TRBV27; J gene: TRBJ1-1; D gene: TRBD1; clone size: NA; CDR3 DNA: TGTGCCAGCAGCCACAACTCGGGACAGCTGCCCCAGGAAAACACTGAAGCTTTCTTT; CDR3 protein: CASSHNSGQLPQENTEAFF
V gene: TRBV7-9; J gene: TRBJ1-4; D gene: TRBD1; clone size: NA; CDR3 DNA: TGTGCCAGCAGCAAGACAGGGGGCGTTGAAAAACTGTTTTTT; CDR3 protein: CASSKTGGVEKLFF
V gene: TRBV19; J gene: TRBJ1-5; D gene: NA; clone size: NA; CDR3 DNA: TGTGCCAGTAGTGGCAGTTCCCCCGGCAATCAGCCCCAGCATTTT; CDR3 protein: CASSGSSPGNQPQHF
V gene: TRBV2; J gene: TRBJ1-6; D gene: NA; clone size: NA; CDR3 DNA: TGTGCCAGCAGACCCCGGGACACTTTTAATTCACCCCTCCACTTT; CDR3 protein: CASRPRDTFNSPLHF
V gene: TRBV29-1; J gene: TRBJ2-3; D gene: TRBD1; clone size: NA; CDR3 DNA: TGCAGCTCAACGGGGACAGACAGCACAGATACGCAGTATTTT; CDR3 protein: CSSTGTDSTDTQYF
V gene: TRBV19; J gene: TRBJ1-6; D gene: NA; clone size: NA; CDR3 DNA: TGTGCCAGTAGTCATAACAGGAAAAATTCACCCCTCCACTTT; CDR3 protein: CASSHNRKNSPLHF
V gene: TRBV9; J gene: TRBJ2-2; D gene: NA; clone size: NA; CDR3 DNA: TGTGCCAGCAGCGGAACACAGGGAACCGGGGAGCTGTTTTTT; CDR3 protein: CASSGTQGTGELFF
V gene: TRBV6-5; J gene: TRBJ2-2; D gene: NA; clone size: once; CDR3 DNA: TGTGCCAGCAGTTACCAGCAGGGGAGCACCGGGGAGCTGTTTTTT; CDR3 protein: CASSYQQGSTGELFF